In its sample, the clone carrying this T cell receptor beta chain was seen a few times. The target antigen is unknown. TCRdb independently ran MiXCR on the 5' RACE reads; one entry per CDR3 protein. The sample yields more than 1.5 million distinct CDR3 sequences, roughly a third seen once. The sample belongs to a study of identical twins. General study points: Abundant beta clonotypes from cord blood had fewer insertions, unlike memory repertoires, which showed none.

Germline CDR1 MGHDK, CDR2 SYGVNS. The CDR3 loop spans 15 amino acids. V dropped 7 bases and J dropped 2; count of bases not matched to a gene: 6. The specimen was cord blood. The chain recombines TRBV25-1 with TRBJ2-3, with 10 bases fitting TRBD2. This sequence was found in a newborn girl in good health. Here the CDR3 DNA reads TGTGCCAGCACCATCAGCGGGAGGGCCACAGATACGCAGTATTTT. Its translation is CASTISGRATDTQYF.